Listed below are T cell receptor beta chains from one sample, sequenced in a study of blood T cell repertoires in COVID-19. TCRdb keeps only in-frame clones here, not all; method: immunoSEQ multiplex PCR. Of tens of thousands of clones in the sample, around 88% were seen once. Specimen: peripheral blood. All receptors come from a man aged 55 to 69 with acute or convalescent COVID-19. The CDR3 runs from the conserved cysteine through the conserved F or W. Fields, in order: clone size, V gene, J gene, D gene, CDR3 DNA, CDR3 protein. D genes are given only for firm matches. Size is stated for part of the rows, as once, few or many counts, or as a class when the clone is expanded.

>NA|TRBV30|TRBJ2-5|NA
TGTGCCTGGAGTGTACGGGTGGGGAGACGGCAAGAGACCCAGTACTTC
CAWSVRVGRRQETQYF
>NA|TRBV6-1|TRBJ2-1|NA
TGTGCCAGCAGTGAAGGCCTTAGCTGGTCCTACAATGAGCAGTTCTTC
CASSEGLSWSYNEQFF
>NA|TRBV10-3|TRBJ2-2|NA
TGTGCCATCAGTGACCCTTCGGCGGGTGCGAACACCGGGGAGCTGTTTTTT
CAISDPSAGANTGELFF
>NA|TRBV7-3|TRBJ1-1|TRBD1
TGTGCCAGCAGCAACGGACAGGGAACGTACACTGAAGCTTTCTTT
CASSNGQGTYTEAFF
>NA|TRBV27|TRBJ2-4|NA
TGTGCCAGCAGTTCCTGGACGGACTCCCTAAACATTCAGTACTTC
CASSSWTDSLNIQYF
>once|TRBV4-1|TRBJ2-7|TRBD1
TGCGCCAGCAGCCAAGATTCAACAGGGGAAAGCGAGCAGTACTTC
CASSQDSTGESEQYF
>NA|TRBV5-1|TRBJ2-1|NA
TGCGCCAGCAGCAAACGTCAGGACAATGAGCAGTTCTTC
CASSKRQDNEQFF
>NA|TRBV19|TRBJ1-2|NA
TGTGCCAGTAGTTTGGTCGGGGGGGCGAACTATGGCTACACCTTC
CASSLVGGANYGYTF
>NA|TRBV27|TRBJ1-1|TRBD1
TGTGCCAGCAAACCTCTACAGGGGCTGAACACTGAAGCTTTCTTT
CASKPLQGLNTEAFF
>NA|TRBV12-3/TRBV12-4|TRBJ1-1|TRBD1
TGTGCCAGCAGCATGGACAGGCGGTTCGAAGCTTTCTTT
CASSMDRRFEAFF
>NA|TRBV28|TRBJ1-1|TRBD1
TGTGCCAGCAGCTCAGGGGGCGTTGGTACTGAAGCTTTCTTT
CASSSGGVGTEAFF
>NA|TRBV29-1|TRBJ1-1|TRBD1
TGCAGCGTTGGCAACAGGGGGCAGGGTGAAGCTTTCTTT
CSVGNRGQGEAFF
>NA|TRBV12-3/TRBV12-4|TRBJ2-5|NA
TGTGCCAGCAGTTTCCGTGTGGAGACCCAGTACTTC
CASSFRVETQYF
>NA|TRBV7-9|TRBJ1-2|NA
TGTGCCAGCAGCTTAGGAGGGGGTGGTGGCTACACCTTC
CASSLGGGGGYTF
>NA|TRBV18|TRBJ2-3|NA
TGTGCCAGCTCACCCGGAGGGATAGTGGGAGATACGCAGTATTTT
CASSPGGIVGDTQYF
>NA|TRBV5-1|TRBJ1-5|NA
TGCGCCAGCAGAAAGGATGTAGGAGGTTCTCAGCCCCAGCATTTT
CASRKDVGGSQPQHF
>NA|TRBV25-1|TRBJ1-4|TRBD1
TGTGCCAGCAGGGGACAGAATGAAAAACTGTTTTTT
CASRGQNEKLFF
>once|TRBV5-5|TRBJ2-5|TRBD2
TGTGCCAGCAGCATAGCTAGCGGGAGGGTGGGAGAGACCCAGTACTTC
CASSIASGRVGETQYF
>once|TRBV19|TRBJ2-1|NA
TGTGCCAGTAGTATGAGAGCATCCTACAATGAGCAGTTCTTC
CASSMRASYNEQFF
>NA|TRBV9|TRBJ2-2|NA
TGTGCCAGCAGCGCCCTGGGAGGCGGGGAGCTGTTTTTT
CASSALGGGELFF